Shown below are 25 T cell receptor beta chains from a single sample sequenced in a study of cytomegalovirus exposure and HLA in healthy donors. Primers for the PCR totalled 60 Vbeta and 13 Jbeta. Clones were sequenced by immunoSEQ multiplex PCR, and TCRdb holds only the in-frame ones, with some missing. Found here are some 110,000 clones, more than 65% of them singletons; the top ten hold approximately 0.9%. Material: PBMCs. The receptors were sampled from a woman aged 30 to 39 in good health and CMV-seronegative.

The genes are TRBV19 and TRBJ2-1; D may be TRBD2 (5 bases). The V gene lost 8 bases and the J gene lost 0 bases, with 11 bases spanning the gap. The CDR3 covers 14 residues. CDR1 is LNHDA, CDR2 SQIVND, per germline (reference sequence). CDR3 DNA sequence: TGTGCCAGTGCTACCGAGGGCTCCTACAATGAGCAGTTCTTC. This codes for CASATEGSYNEQFF.

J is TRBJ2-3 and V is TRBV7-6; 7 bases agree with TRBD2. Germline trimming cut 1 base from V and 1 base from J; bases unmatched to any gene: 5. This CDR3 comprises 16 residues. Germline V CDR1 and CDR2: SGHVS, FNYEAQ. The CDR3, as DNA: TGTGCCAGCAGCTTAGGGCCCCGGGGGGGCACAGATACGCAGTATTTT. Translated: CASSLGPRGGTDTQYF.

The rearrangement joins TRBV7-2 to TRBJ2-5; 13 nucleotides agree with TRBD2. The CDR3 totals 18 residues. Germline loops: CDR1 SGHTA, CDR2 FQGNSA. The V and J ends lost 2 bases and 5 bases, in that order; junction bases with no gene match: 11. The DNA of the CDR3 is TGTGCCAGCAGCTTATTCGTTGTGGGACTAGCGGGGAGGGAGACCCAGTACTTC. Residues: CASSLFVVGLAGRETQYF.

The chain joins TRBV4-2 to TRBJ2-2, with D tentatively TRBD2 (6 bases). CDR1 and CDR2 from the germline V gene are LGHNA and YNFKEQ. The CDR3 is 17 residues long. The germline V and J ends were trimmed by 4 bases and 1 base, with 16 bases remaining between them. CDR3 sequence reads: CASSLPRSSENTGELFF. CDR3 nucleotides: TGTGCCAGCAGCCTCCCCCGGTCTAGCGAGAACACCGGGGAGCTGTTTTTT.

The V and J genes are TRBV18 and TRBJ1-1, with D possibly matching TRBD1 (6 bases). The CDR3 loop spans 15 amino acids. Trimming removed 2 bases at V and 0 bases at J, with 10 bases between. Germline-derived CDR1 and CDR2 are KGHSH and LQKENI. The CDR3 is CASSPRTEMNTEAFF. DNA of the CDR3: TGTGCCAGCTCACCAAGGACAGAGATGAACACTGAAGCTTTCTTT. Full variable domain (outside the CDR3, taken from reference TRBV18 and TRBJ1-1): NAGVMQNPRHLVRRRGQEARLRCSPMKGHSHVYWYRQLPEEGLKFMVYLQKENIIDESGMPKERFSAEFPKEGPSILRIQQVVRGDSAAYFCASSPRTEMNTEAFFGQGTRLTVV.

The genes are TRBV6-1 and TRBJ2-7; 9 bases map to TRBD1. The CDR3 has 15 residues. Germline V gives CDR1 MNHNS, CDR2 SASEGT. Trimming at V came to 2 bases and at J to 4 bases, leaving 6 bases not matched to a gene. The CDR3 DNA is TGTGCCAGCAGTGAATCAACAGGGGGCCAGTACGAGCAGTACTTC. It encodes CASSESTGGQYEQYF.

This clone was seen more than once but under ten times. CDR3: CASSLVGGLEEKLFF. The CDR3 coding sequence is TGCGCCAGCAGCTTGGTGGGGGGGCTTGAGGAAAAACTGTTTTTT. This chain links TRBV5-1 with TRBJ1-4; D perhaps matches TRBD1 (6 bases). This CDR3 is built from 15 residues. Germline V gene data show CDR1 as SGHRS and CDR2 as YFSETQ. V was shortened by 0 bases and J by 8 bases, with 14 bases between the two germline ends.

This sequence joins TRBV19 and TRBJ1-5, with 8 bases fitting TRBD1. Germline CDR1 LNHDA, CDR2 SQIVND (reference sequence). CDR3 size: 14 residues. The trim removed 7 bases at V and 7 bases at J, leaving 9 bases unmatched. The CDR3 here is CASNPGQAAQPQHF. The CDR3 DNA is TGTGCCAGTAACCCGGGACAGGCAGCCCAGCCCCAGCATTTT. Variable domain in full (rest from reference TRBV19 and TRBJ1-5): DGGITQSPKYLFRKEGQNVTLSCEQNLNHDAMYWYRQDPGQGLRLIYYSQIVNDFQKGDIAEGYSVSREKKESFPLTVTSAQKNPTAFYLCASNPGQAAQPQHFGDGTRLSIL.

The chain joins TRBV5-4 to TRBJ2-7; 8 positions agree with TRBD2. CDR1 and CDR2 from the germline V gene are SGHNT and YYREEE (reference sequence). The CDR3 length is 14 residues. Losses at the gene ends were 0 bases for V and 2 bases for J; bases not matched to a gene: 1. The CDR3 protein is CASSLAGGPYEQYF. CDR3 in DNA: TGTGCCAGCAGCTTGGCGGGAGGGCCCTACGAGCAGTACTTC.

In DNA form, the CDR3 reads TGTGCCAGCAGCGCCACCGGGGAATGGACTGAAGCTTTCTTT. The encoded protein is CASSATGEWTEAFF. V and J are TRBV5-6 and TRBJ1-1; D remains unclear. This CDR3 has 14 residues. V was trimmed by 4 bases and J by 5 bases, leaving 15 bases between them. Germline V gene lookup returns CDR1 SGHDT and CDR2 YYEEEE.

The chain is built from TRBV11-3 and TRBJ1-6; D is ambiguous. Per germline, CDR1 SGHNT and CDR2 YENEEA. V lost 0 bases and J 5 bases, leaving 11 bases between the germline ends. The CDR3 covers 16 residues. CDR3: CASSLDAGVHNSPLHF. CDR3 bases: TGTGCCAGCAGCTTAGACGCGGGAGTCCATAATTCACCCCTCCACTTT.

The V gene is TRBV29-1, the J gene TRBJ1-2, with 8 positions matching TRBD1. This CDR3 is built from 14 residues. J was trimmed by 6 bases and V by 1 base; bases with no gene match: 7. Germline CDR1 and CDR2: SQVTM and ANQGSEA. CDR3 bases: TGCAGCGTTGAAGGGAACAGGGGGAAGAATGGCTACACCTTC. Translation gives CSVEGNRGKNGYTF.

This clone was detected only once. The CDR3 nucleotides read TGTGCTAGTGGTTTCGACTTGGGAGGCTACAATGAGCAGTTCTTC. As protein: CASGFDLGGYNEQFF. The J gene is TRBJ2-1, the V gene TRBV12-5, with D possibly being TRBD2 (6 bases). The germline V gene has CDR1 LGHNT and CDR2 FRNRAP. Trimming took 3 bases from V and 3 from J, leaving 12 bases between them. The length of the CDR3 is 15 residues.

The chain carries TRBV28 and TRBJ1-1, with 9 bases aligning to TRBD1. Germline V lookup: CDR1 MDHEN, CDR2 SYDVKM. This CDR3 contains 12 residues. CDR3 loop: CAGQGMNTEAFF. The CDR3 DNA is TGTGCGGGACAGGGAATGAACACTGAAGCTTTCTTT.

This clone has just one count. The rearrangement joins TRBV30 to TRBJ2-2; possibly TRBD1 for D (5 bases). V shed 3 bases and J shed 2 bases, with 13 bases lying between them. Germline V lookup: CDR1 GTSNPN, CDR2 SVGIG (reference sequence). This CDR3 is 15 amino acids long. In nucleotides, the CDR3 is TGTGCCTGGAGAGGAATCGACAGTAACACCGGGGAGCTGTTTTTT. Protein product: CAWRGIDSNTGELFF.

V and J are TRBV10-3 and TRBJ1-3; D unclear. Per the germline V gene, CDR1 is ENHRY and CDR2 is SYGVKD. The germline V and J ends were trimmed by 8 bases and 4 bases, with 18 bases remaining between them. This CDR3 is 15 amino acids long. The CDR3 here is CAIRVTSRGGNTIYF. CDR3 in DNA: TGTGCCATCCGAGTGACTTCACGAGGCGGAAACACCATATATTTT.

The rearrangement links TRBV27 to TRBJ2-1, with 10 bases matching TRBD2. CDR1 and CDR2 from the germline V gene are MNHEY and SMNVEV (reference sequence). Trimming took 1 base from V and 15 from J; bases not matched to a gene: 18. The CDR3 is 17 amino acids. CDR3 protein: CASSLWVNRPSGSKGFF. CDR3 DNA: TGTGCCAGCAGTTTATGGGTCAATCGTCCTAGCGGGAGTAAAGGGTTCTTC.

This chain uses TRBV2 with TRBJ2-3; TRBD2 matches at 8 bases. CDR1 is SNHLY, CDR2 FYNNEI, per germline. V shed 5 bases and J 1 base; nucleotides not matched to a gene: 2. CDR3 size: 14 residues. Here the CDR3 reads CASSLSGGTDTQYF. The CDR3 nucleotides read TGTGCCAGCAGTCTTAGCGGGGGCACAGATACGCAGTATTTT.

The CDR3 sequence: CASETSWGSDTEAFF. The CDR3 DNA reads TGTGCCAGCGAAACTTCTTGGGGCTCGGATACTGAAGCTTTCTTT. The V call is TRBV25-1, the J call TRBJ1-1; D perhaps matches TRBD1 (5 bases). V lost 8 bases to trimming and J lost 5 bases, with 21 bases between them. CDR1 and CDR2 from the germline V gene are MGHDK and SYGVNS. CDR3 length: 15 residues.

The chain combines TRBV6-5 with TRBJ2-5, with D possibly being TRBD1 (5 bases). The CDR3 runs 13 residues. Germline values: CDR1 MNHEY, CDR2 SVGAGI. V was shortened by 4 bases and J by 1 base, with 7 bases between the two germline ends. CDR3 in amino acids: CASSLRGQETQYF. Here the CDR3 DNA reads TGTGCCAGCAGTTTAAGGGGCCAAGAGACCCAGTACTTC.

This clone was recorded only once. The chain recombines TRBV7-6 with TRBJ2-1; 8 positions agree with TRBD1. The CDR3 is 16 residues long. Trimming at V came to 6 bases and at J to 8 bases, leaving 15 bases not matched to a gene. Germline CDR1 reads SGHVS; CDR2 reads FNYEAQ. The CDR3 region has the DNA TGTGCCAGCAGACTGAATGGACAGGGTTACCGCGATGAGCAGTTCTTC. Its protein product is CASRLNGQGYRDEQFF.

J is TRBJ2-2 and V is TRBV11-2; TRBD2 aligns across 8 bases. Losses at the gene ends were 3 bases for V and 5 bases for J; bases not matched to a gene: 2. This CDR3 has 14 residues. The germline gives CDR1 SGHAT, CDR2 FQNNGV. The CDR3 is CASSLSGSTGELFF. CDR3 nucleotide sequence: TGTGCCAGCAGCTTGAGCGGGAGTACCGGGGAGCTGTTTTTT.

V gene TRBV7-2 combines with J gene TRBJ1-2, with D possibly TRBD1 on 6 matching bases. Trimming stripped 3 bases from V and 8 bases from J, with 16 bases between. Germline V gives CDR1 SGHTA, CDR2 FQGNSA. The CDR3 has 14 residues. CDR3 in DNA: TGTGCCAGCAGCTTGGGGCCCGAAGGGGGAGGCTACACCTTC. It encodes CASSLGPEGGGYTF. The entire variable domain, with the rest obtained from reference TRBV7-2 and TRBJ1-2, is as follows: GAGVSQSPSNKVTEKGKDVELRCDPISGHTALYWYRQSLGQGLEFLIYFQGNSAPDKSGLPSDRFSAERTGGSVSTLTIQRTQQEDSAVYLCASSLGPEGGGYTFGSGTRLTVV.

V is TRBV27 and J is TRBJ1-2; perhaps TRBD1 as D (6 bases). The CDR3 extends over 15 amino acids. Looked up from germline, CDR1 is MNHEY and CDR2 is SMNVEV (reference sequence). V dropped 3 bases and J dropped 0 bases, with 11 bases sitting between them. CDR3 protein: CASSFTGIPNYGYTF. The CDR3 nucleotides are TGTGCCAGCAGTTTTACAGGGATACCTAACTATGGCTACACCTTC.

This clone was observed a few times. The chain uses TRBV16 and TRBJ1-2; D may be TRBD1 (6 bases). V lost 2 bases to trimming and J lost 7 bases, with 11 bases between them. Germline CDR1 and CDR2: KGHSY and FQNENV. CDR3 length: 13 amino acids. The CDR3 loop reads CASSQAGVGGYTF. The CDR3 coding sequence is TGTGCCAGCAGCCAAGCAGGGGTCGGTGGCTACACCTTC.